The present entry profiles one T cell receptor beta chain with its context. This clonotype was counted many times. No antigen is known for it. One base away there is no much larger clone; base qualities are not given. TCRdb names Illumina NovaSeq 6000 as the instrument used. TCR cDNA was synthesized by 5'RACE template switching, through which a universal primer site and unique molecular identifiers were introduced. Priming of cDNA synthesis was performed from both the TCR alpha and TCR beta constant segments. Libraries were amplified in two PCR steps, with sample barcodes and sequencing adapters added in the second step. Sequencing of libraries was done on Illumina HiSeq 2500 (2x100 bp) or NovaSeq (2x150 bp). The authors' analysis ran thus. Demultiplexing of reads and collapsing into UMI consensus sequences were performed with MIGEC, and V(D)J alignment was carried out with MiXCR. Using edgeR on replicate PBMC samples, clonotypes were called vaccine-responding if FDR was below 0.01 and the log2 fold change was above 5 up to day 15. CD4 or CD8 identity was assigned to each bulk clonotype according to whether the clonotype was present at higher abundance in the sequenced CD4 repertoire or the sequenced CD8 repertoire. TCRdb passed the public sequencing reads through fastp at Q25 and MiXCR, retaining productive beta sequences. Each record represents a unique CDR3 protein, reported with the most common genes and DNA among its rows. Clone size and V and J calls follow TCRdb, not the original study. The sample profile shows a few hundred thousand distinct CDR3 sequences; 5.2% of them were found once. The ten largest make up approximately 3.5% of the sample.

This sample stems from a study of T cells after yellow fever vaccination (dated by TCRdb to 2018 to 2020). Broadly, across the study: The SMART-Seq v4 Ultra Low Input RNA kit was used to prepare libraries from fractions with low cell numbers. Blood samples were taken at several timepoints before and after primary and secondary immunization, and bulk PBMC replicates and cell subsets were isolated. Two healthy male donors made up the cohort, one aged 18 to 30 years and the other aged 30 to 40 years. Bulk TCR alpha and beta repertoires were sequenced longitudinally to track T-cell clones before and after primary and booster YFV17D yellow fever vaccination. General conclusions and limits of the study: Because the study included only a couple of donors, the extent to which the findings can be generalized is limited. FACS-sorted repertoires could contain abundant contaminating clonotypes from the bulk population, so computational filtering was required. Compared with the primary T-cell response, the secondary T-cell response was weaker but faster, peaking on day 5 rather than day 15. A small share of clonotypes occurred in both CD4 and CD8 compartments, likely arising from convergent recombination. Most clones expanded after primary vaccination were re-detected after the booster (approximately 96% of CD4 and 80% to 90% of CD8), suggesting broad memory maintenance.

The germline V end is reduced by 5 bases and the J end by 5 bases; junction bases left unmatched: 4. Looking up the germline V gene yields CDR1 SGHRS and CDR2 YFSETQ. From the cysteine through the phenylalanine, the CDR3 covers 14 amino acids. The entry retains the CDR3 DNA only, 42 bases that are in frame from base 1. Read against the paper, the sample's treatment or condition label means: live attenuated yellow fever vaccine strain. PBMCs were isolated from peripheral blood using a standard Ficoll-Paque protocol. Dynabeads CD4 and CD8 positive selection kits were used to isolate CD4 and CD8 T-cell fractions. TriZol was used to extract RNA from bulk PBMCs, CD4 and CD8 fractions, and dextramer-positive and dextramer-negative fractions.

This TCR derives from a man aged 18 to 30 who received the YFV17D yellow fever vaccine. The specimen comprised CD4+ T cells sorted from PBMCs, sampled on the day of the yellow fever booster vaccination. The chain employs TRBV5-1 and TRBJ1-6; TRBD1 aligns with 7 central bases. Read as DNA, the sequence is TGCGCCAGCAGTCGGGACAGCAATAATTCACCCCTCCACTTT. Its protein product is CASSRDSNNSPLHF.